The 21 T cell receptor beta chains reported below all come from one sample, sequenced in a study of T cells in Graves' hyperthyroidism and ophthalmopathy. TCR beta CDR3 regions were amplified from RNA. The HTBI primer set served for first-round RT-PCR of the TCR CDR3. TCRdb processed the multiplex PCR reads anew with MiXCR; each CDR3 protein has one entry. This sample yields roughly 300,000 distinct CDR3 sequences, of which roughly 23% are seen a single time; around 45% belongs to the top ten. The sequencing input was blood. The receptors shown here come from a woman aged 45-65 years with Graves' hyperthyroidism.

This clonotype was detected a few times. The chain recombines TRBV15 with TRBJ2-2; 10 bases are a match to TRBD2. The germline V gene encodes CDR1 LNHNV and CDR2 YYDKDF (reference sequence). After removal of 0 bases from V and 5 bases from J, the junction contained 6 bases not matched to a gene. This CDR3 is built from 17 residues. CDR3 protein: CATSRDGGTSVTGELFF. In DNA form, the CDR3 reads TGTGCCACCAGCAGAGATGGAGGGACTAGCGTTACCGGGGAGCTGTTTTTT.

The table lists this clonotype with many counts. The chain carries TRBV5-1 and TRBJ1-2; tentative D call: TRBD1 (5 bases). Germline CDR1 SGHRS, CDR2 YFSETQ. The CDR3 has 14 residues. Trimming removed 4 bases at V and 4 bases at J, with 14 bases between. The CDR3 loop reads CASSLEGYGYGYTF. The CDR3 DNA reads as TGCGCCAGCAGCCTGGAGGGGTATGGCTATGGCTACACCTTC. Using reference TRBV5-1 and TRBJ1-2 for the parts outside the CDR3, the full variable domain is KAGVTQTPRYLIKTRGQQVTLSCSPISGHRSVSWYQQTPGQGLQFLFEYFSETQRNKGNFPGRFSGRQFSNSRSEMNVSTLELGDSALYLCASSLEGYGYGYTFGSGTRLTVV.

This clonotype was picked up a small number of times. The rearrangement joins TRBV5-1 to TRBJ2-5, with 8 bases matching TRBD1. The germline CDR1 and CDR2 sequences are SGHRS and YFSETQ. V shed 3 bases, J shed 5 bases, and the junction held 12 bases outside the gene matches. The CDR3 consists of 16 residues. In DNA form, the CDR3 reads TGCGCCAGCAGCTCGGGCCCTGGGACAGGCGGGGAGACCCAGTACTTC. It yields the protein CASSSGPGTGGETQYF.

CDR3 coding DNA: TGTGCCAGCAGCTTAGTCGGGTTTGACCAGCCCCAGCATTTT. It is translated as CASSLVGFDQPQHF. The rearrangement uses TRBV7-2 and TRBJ1-5; D ambiguous. Trimming took off 1 base at V and 7 bases at J, with 11 bases between the two ends. Per the germline V gene, CDR1 is SGHTA and CDR2 is FQGNSA. This CDR3 has 14 residues.

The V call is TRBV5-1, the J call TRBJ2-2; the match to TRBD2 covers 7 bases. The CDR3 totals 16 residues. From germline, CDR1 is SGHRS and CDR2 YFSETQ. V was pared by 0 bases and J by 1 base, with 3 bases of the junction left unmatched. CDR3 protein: CASSLVASGNTGELFF. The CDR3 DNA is TGCGCCAGCAGCTTGGTCGCTAGCGGGAACACCGGGGAGCTGTTTTTT.

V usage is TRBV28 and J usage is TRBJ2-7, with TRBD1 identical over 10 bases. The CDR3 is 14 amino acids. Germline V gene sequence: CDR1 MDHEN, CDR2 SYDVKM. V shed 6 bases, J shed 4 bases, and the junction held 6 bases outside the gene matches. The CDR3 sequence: CASRIGTGAYEQYF. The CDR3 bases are TGTGCCAGCAGGATCGGGACAGGGGCTTACGAGCAGTACTTC.

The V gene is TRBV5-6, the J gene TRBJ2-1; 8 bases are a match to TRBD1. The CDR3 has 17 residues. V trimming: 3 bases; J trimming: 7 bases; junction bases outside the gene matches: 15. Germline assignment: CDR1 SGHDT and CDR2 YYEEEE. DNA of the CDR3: TGTGCCAGCAGCTCTACCCCAGGGGGCGCAAGATTGAATGAGCAGTTCTTC. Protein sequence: CASSSTPGGARLNEQFF. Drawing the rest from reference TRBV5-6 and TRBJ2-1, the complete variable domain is DAGVTQSPTHLIKTRGQQVTLRCSPKSGHDTVSWYQQALGQGPQFIFQYYEEEERQRGNFPDRFSGHQFPNYSSELNVNALLLGDSALYLCASSSTPGGARLNEQFFGPGTRLTVL.

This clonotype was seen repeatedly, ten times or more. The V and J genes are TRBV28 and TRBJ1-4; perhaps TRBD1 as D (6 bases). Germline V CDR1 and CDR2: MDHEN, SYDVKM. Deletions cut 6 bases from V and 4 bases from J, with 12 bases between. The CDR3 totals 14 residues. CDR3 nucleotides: TGTGCCAGCAGACCGACAGGAGATAATGAAAAACTGTTTTTT. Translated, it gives CASRPTGDNEKLFF.

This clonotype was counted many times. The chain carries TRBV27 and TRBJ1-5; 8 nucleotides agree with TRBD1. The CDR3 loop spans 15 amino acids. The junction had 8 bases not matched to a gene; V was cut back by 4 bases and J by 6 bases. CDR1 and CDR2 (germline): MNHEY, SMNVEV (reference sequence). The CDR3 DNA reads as TGTGCCAGCAGTTCCCAGGGGGCTGGTGGTCAGCCCCAGCATTTT. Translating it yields CASSSQGAGGQPQHF.

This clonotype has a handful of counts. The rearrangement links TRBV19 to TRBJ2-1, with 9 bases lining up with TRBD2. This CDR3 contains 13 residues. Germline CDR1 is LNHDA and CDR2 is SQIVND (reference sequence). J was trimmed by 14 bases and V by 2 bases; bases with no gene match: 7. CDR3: CASSIQSGTSKFF. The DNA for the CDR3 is TGTGCCAGTAGTATACAATCCGGGACTAGCAAGTTCTTC. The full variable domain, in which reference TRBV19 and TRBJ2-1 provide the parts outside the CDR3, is DGGITQSPKYLFRKEGQNVTLSCEQNLNHDAMYWYRQDPGQGLRLIYYSQIVNDFQKGDIAEGYSVSREKKESFPLTVTSAQKNPTAFYLCASSIQSGTSKFFGPGTRLTVL.

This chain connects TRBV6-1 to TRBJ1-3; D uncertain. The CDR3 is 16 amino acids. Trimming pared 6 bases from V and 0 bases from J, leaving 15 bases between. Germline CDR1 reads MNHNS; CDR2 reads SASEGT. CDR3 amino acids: CASSYLKDFSGNTIYF. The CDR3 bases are TGTGCCAGCAGCTATCTCAAGGACTTCTCTGGAAACACCATATATTTT.

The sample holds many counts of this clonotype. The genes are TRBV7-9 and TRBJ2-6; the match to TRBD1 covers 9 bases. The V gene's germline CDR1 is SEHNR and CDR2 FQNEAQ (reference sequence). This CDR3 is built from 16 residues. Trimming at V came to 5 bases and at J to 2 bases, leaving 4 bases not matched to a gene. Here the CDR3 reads CASSARDRAGANVLTF. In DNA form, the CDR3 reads TGTGCCAGCAGCGCCCGGGACAGGGCTGGGGCCAACGTCCTGACTTTC.

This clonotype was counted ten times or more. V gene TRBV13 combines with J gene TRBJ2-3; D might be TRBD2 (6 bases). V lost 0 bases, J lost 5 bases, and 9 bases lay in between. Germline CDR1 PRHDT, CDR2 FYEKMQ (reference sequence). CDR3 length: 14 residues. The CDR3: CASSLGHSGDTQYF. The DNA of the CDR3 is TGTGCCAGCAGCTTAGGCCATAGCGGAGATACGCAGTATTTT. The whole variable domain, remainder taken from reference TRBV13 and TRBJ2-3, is AAGVIQSPRHLIKEKRETATLKCYPIPRHDTVYWYQQGPGQDPQFLISFYEKMQSDKGSIPDRFSAQQFSDYHSELNMSSLELGDSALYFCASSLGHSGDTQYFGPGTRLTVL.

The CDR3 loop is CASSLAPEDPNYGYTF. CDR3 sequence (DNA): TGTGCCAGCAGCTTAGCGCCCGAGGATCCCAACTATGGCTACACCTTC. The V and J genes are TRBV7-8 and TRBJ1-2; no reliable D call. V gave up 0 bases and J gave up 2 bases, with 13 bases separating them. Germline V gene data show CDR1 as SGHVS and CDR2 as FQNEAQ. This CDR3 is built from 16 residues.

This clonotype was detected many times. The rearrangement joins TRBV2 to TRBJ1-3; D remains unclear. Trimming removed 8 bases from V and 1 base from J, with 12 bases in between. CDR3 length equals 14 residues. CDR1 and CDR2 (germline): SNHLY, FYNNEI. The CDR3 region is CASRPSPSGNTIYF. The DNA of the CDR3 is TGTGCCAGCCGACCGTCCCCTTCTGGAAACACCATATATTTT. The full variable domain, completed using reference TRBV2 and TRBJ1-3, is EPEVTQTPSHQVTQMGQEVILRCVPISNHLYFYWYRQILGQKVEFLVSFYNNEISEKSEIFDDQFSVERPDGSNFTLKIRSTKLEDSAMYFCASRPSPSGNTIYFGEGSWLTVV.

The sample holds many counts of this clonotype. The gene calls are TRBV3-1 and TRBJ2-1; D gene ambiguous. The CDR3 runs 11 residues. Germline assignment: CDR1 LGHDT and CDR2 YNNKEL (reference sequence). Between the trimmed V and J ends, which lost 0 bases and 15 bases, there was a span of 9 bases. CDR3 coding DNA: TGTGCCAGCAGCCAAGAACACAGTTTGTTCTTC. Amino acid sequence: CASSQEHSLFF.

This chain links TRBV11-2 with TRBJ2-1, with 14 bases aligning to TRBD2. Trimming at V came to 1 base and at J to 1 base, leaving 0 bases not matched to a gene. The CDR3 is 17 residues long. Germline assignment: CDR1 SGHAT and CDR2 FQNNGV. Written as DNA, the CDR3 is TGTGCCAGCAGCTTAGGGACTAGCGGGAGGTCCTACAATGAGCAGTTCTTC. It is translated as CASSLGTSGRSYNEQFF.

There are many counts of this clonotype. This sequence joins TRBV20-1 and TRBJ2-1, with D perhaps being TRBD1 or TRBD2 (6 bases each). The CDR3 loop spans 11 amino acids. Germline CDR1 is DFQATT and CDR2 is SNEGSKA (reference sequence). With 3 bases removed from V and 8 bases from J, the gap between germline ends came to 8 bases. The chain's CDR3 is CSARRGDEQFF. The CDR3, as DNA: TGCAGTGCTAGGAGGGGGGATGAGCAGTTCTTC.

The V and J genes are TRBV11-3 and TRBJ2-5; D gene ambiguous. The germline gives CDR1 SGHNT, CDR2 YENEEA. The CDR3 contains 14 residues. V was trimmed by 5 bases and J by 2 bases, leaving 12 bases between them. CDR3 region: CASSADVGQETQYF. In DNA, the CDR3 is TGTGCCAGCAGCGCGGATGTGGGACAAGAGACCCAGTACTTC.

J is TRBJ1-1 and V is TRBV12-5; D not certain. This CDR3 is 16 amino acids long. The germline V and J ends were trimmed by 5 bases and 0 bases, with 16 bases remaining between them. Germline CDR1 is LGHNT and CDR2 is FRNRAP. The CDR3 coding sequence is TGTGCTAGTGGTCAGCGCCGGGGATCTTTGAACACTGAAGCTTTCTTT. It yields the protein CASGQRRGSLNTEAFF.

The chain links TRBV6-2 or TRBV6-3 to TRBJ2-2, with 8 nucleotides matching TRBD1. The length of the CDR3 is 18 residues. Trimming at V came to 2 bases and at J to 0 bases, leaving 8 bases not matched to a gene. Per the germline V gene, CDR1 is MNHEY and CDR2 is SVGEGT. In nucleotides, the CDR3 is TGTGCCAGCAGTTACCGCAGGGGGCGACGGGCGAACACCGGGGAGCTGTTTTTT. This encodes CASSYRRGRRANTGELFF.